This T cell receptor (beta chain) was captured in a study of blood T cell repertoires in COVID-19. Study-wide background: T cells, B-cell-depleted T cells, or PBMCs supplied cDNA or gDNA.

Profiled with immunoSEQ multiplex PCR; TCRdb holds only in-frame clones, not every one. There are some 390,000 clones in the sample; about 89% occur only once, and under 2% lies in the top ten. Those enrolled in Seattle joined during active infection and were followed longitudinally afterward. Trimming left V 1 base short and J 6 bases short, with 13 bases between. CDR3 length equals 15 residues. Germline CDR1 is SEHNR and CDR2 is FQNEAQ (reference sequence). The TCR originated in a woman aged 40 to 49 with COVID-19, enrolled during active disease. The sequencing sample was made of peripheral blood. The V call is TRBV7-9, the J call TRBJ1-5; no clear D gene. CDR3 sequence reads: CASSLDPGSGQPQHF. The CDR3 region has the DNA TGTGCCAGCAGCTTAGATCCAGGCTCTGGTCAGCCCCAGCATTTT.